Listed here is a single T cell receptor (beta chain). Per the authors' pipeline: Amplifying reference gene primers gave estimates of nucleated cell counts. Measured with immunoSEQ multiplex PCR; TCRdb has only the in-frame clones, and not every one. From that table come the V and J calls and clone size; the DNA was used to work out D and trimming. The sample contains roughly 62,000 clones, 65% to 85% of which appear only once. The source of the sample is a study of blood T cell repertoires in COVID-19. Background on the study: Nucleic acid was either cDNA or gDNA, and it came from T cells, B-cell-depleted T cells, or PBMCs.

Seattle patients were enrolled while actively infected and followed longitudinally. CDR3 length: 14 amino acids. V was pared by 3 bases and J by 6 bases, with 8 bases of the junction left unmatched. CDR1 is KGHSH, CDR2 LQKENI, per germline. The sequence was obtained from a man in his thirties or forties with COVID-19, enrolled during active disease. The chain carries TRBV18 and TRBJ2-7, with 7 bases that match TRBD1. Sequencing was carried out using peripheral blood. This CDR3 is CASSPGQGVGEQYF. The CDR3 region has the DNA TGTGCCAGCTCACCTGGGCAGGGGGTAGGCGAGCAGTACTTC.